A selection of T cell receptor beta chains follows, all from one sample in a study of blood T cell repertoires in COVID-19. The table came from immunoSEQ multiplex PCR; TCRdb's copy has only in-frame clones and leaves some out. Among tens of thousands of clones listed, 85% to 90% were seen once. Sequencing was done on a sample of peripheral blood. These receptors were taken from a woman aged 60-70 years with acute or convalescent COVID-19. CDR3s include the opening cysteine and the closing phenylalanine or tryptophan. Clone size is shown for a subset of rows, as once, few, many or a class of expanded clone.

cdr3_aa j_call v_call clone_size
CASSHGDREAGELFF TRBJ2-2 TRBV19 .
CATSAYGIETQYF TRBJ2-5 TRBV15 few
CASSLQSSNTEAFF TRBJ1-1 TRBV6-5 once
CASGLQTSSYNEQFF TRBJ2-1 TRBV12-5 once
CASSRTSGLQNTGELFF TRBJ2-2 TRBV18 .
CASSPEGRGYEQYF TRBJ2-7 TRBV9 once
CASSQGRGVSYEQYF TRBJ2-7 TRBV4-1 .
CASSPGGEQFF TRBJ2-1 TRBV18 .
CASSLTSQGGESPLHF TRBJ1-6 TRBV9 .
CASSLTGGNTEAFF TRBJ1-1 TRBV28 .
CASSPPGTSLNEQFF TRBJ2-1 TRBV7-7 .
CASSPSGWSSYEQYF TRBJ2-7 TRBV19 .
CASSLDRLAGYNEQFF TRBJ2-1 TRBV5-1 .
CASSPLAGGQGGEQFF TRBJ2-1 TRBV9 .
CASSNETSHYGYTF TRBJ1-2 TRBV6-5 .
CASSPQTSGRGEQYF TRBJ2-7 TRBV5-4 .
CASSYLSGANVLTF TRBJ2-6 TRBV6-5 .
CASSLSGTKGLGTQYF TRBJ2-3 TRBV19 .
CASSGREYGYTF TRBJ1-2 TRBV7-2 .
CSASTPGFASPLHF TRBJ1-6 TRBV20-1 .
CASSRGQGANYGYTF TRBJ1-2 TRBV2 .
CASSREYEQYF TRBJ2-7 TRBV3-1/TRBV3-2 .
CASSLTQAGGTDTQYF TRBJ2-3 TRBV7-3 .
CASSIRGGGNTEAFF TRBJ1-1 TRBV19 .
CASSDSRGLTEAFF TRBJ1-1 TRBV2 .
CASSLGQSGELFF TRBJ2-2 TRBV12-3/TRBV12-4 .
CASSLAPTGGSYEQYF TRBJ2-7 TRBV7-2 few
CASSGGLAGHPSTDTQYF TRBJ2-3 TRBV19 .
CASSLVSSGGDRSYEQYF TRBJ2-7 TRBV5-6 .
CASSLTGGGEKLFF TRBJ1-4 TRBV7-9 .
CASSLIALDTGELFF TRBJ2-2 TRBV7-3 .
CASSRGQRAPDTQYF TRBJ2-3 TRBV2 .
CASSTGRLAGVHEQFF TRBJ2-1 TRBV19 .
CASTSGARQFF TRBJ2-1 TRBV6-5 .
CASSGTGRDTEAFF TRBJ1-1 TRBV25-1 .
CASSIDSRSTDTQYF TRBJ2-3 TRBV19 .
CASSILGGGEETQYF TRBJ2-5 TRBV19 .
CASSQEVQGSNEKLFF TRBJ1-4 TRBV4-1 large
CASSRGSPNEQFF TRBJ2-1 TRBV5-8 .
CASSQGTSSYNEQFF TRBJ2-1 TRBV3-1/TRBV3-2 .
CSVVLGGQRNTEAFF TRBJ1-1 TRBV29-1 few
CASSQEKGMGQGYNEQFF TRBJ2-1 TRBV4-2 .
CASSLVGGSRRSGNTIYF TRBJ1-3 TRBV7-2 .
CASSYSRTRVNTEAFF TRBJ1-1 TRBV6-5 .
CASSLAGRDYNEQFF TRBJ2-1 TRBV18 .
CASSPLSPGNTEAFF TRBJ1-1 TRBV18 .